This T cell receptor beta chain was recorded in a study of chemoradiotherapy in HPV16-positive cancers. Samples were taken several times over chemoradiotherapy. TCRdb's copy holds only in-frame clones and misses some; the assay was immunoSEQ multiplex PCR. The sample lists 30,000 to 40,000 clones, about nine tenths occurring once. This CDR3 has 15 residues. Germline trimming cut 3 bases from V and 2 bases from J; bases unmatched to any gene: 4. Germline values: CDR1 SEHNR, CDR2 FQNEAQ (reference sequence). Comment on this clone: Its antigen is unidentified.

Points from the study as a whole: In HPV16-positive patients, HPV-responsive T-cell expansion tracked better recurrence-free survival. Functional assays defining HPV-specific T cells used only two HPV16-positive patients.

The origin of this receptor is a human donor with HPV-associated anogenital cancer. The chain is built from TRBV7-9 and TRBJ2-3, with 8 bases lining up with TRBD2. The sample in question was blood, obtained from a patient who underwent chemoradiotherapy. The CDR3 protein is CASSLSSGTTDTQYF. The CDR3 bases are TGTGCCAGCAGCTTGAGTAGCGGGACCACAGATACGCAGTATTTT.